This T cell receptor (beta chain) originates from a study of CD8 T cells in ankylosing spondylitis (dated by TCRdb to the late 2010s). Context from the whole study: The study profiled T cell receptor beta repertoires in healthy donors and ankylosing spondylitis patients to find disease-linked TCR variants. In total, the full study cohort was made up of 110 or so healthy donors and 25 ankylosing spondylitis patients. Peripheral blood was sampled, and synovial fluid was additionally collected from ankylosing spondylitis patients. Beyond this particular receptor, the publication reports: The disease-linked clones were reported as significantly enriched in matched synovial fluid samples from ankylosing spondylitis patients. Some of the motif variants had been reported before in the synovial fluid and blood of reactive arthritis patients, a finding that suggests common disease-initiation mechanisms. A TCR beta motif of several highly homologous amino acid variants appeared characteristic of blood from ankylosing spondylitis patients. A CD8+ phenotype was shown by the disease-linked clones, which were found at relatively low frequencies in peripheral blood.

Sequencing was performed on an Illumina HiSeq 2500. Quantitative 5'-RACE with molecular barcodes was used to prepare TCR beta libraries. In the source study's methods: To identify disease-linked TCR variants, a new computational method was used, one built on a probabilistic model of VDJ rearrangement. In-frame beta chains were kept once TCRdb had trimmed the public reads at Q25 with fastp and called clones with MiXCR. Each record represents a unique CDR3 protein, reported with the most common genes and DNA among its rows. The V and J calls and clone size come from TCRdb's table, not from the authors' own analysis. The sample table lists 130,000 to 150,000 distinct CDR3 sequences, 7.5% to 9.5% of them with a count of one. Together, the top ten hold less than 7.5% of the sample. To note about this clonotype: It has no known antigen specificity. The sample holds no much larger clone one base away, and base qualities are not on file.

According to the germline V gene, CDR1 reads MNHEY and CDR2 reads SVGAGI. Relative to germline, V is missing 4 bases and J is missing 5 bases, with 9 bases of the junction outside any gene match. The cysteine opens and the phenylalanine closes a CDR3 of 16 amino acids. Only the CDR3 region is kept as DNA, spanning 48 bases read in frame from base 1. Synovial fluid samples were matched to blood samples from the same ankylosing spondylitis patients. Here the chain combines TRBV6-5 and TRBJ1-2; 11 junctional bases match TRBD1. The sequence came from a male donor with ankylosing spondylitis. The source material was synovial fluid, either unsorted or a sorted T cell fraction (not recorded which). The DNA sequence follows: TGTGCCAGCAGTTTAAGGCGGGGACAGGGGGGGTATGGCTACACCTTC. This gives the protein CASSLRRGQGGYGYTF.